The 30 T cell receptor beta chains given below trace back to one sample, sequenced in a study of tumor-infiltrating T cells and Merkel cell polyomavirus. The overall study: CD8+ T cells recognized the Merkel cell polyomavirus KLL epitope.

TCRdb's copy holds only in-frame clones and misses some; the assay was immunoSEQ multiplex PCR. Of around 25,000 clones detected, about 85% appear once; the ten largest clones hold roughly 2.7%. Every patient's tumor was robustly positive for Merkel cell polyomavirus Large T antigen on immunohistochemistry. Sequenced sample: lymph node tissue. The receptors derive from a man over 45 with Merkel cell carcinoma.

This clone was recorded only once. This chain uses TRBV4-2 with TRBJ2-1; 8 bases match TRBD2. CDR3 size: 15 residues. Germline V gives CDR1 LGHNA, CDR2 YNFKEQ. V shed 2 bases, J shed 8 bases, and the junction held 8 bases outside the gene matches. The DNA for the CDR3 is TGTGCCAGCAGCCAATCACCGCGGGAGGCGGATGAGCAGTTCTTC. Translation gives CASSQSPREADEQFF.

The chain has TRBV13 and TRBJ2-3; TRBD2 aligns across 11 bases. This CDR3 region has 16 residues. V lost 5 bases, J lost 7 bases, and 11 bases stayed unmatched. Germline V gene sequence: CDR1 PRHDT, CDR2 FYEKMQ (reference sequence). The CDR3 coding sequence is TGTGCCAGCAGCCTTGGTGGTAGCGGGGGGGCAAATACGCAGTATTTT. Translation gives CASSLGGSGGANTQYF.

V gene TRBV5-4 combines with J gene TRBJ2-7; no definite D call. The CDR3 has 15 amino acids. Trimming removed 4 bases from V and 2 bases from J, with 16 bases in between. CDR1 is SGHNT and CDR2 is YYREEE in the germline V gene (reference sequence). CDR3: CASSPGGLVTYEQYF. CDR3 coding DNA: TGTGCCAGCAGCCCGGGTGGCCTTGTTACCTACGAGCAGTACTTC.

V is TRBV11-2 and J is TRBJ2-1; 12 bases match TRBD2. In germline, CDR1 is SGHAT, CDR2 FQNNGV. The ends lost 4 bases at V and 1 base at J; junction bases unmatched: 8. The CDR3 is 18 residues long. The CDR3 here is CASSYLAGGPRSYNEQFF. CDR3 sequence (DNA): TGTGCCAGCAGCTATCTAGCGGGGGGGCCTCGATCCTACAATGAGCAGTTCTTC.

V gene TRBV28 combines with J gene TRBJ1-2, with a possible D match to TRBD1 (6 bases). Trimming removed 6 bases from V and 4 bases from J, with 9 bases in between. The germline V gene encodes CDR1 MDHEN and CDR2 SYDVKM. The CDR3 runs to 12 residues. The CDR3 sequence is CASRQGTYGYTF. The CDR3 nucleotides read TGTGCCAGCAGACAGGGTACCTATGGCTACACCTTC.

This clone was recorded a few times. The rearrangement uses TRBV27 and TRBJ1-2, with TRBD1 matching over 7 bases. There are 16 residues in the CDR3. V was clipped by 4 bases and J by 2 bases; unmatched bases: 10. Germline lookup yields CDR1 MNHEY and CDR2 SMNVEV (reference sequence). The CDR3 protein is CASSYDARGQNYGYTF. DNA for the CDR3: TGTGCCAGCAGTTACGATGCCCGGGGACAGAACTATGGCTACACCTTC.

The table lists this clone with a few counts. The chain combines TRBV7-3 with TRBJ2-3; TRBD2 aligns across 8 bases. There are 16 residues in the CDR3. The V segment lost 5 bases and the J segment 0 bases; nucleotides outside the gene matches: 7. CDR1 is SGHTA, CDR2 FQGTGA, per germline. This CDR3 reads CASSDRRGDSTDTQYF. The CDR3 nucleotides are TGTGCCAGCAGCGACCGGCGGGGGGATAGCACAGATACGCAGTATTTT. Based on the CDR3 plus reference TRBV7-3 and TRBJ2-3, the full variable domain is GAGVSQTPSNKVTEKGKYVELRCDPISGHTALYWYRQSLGQGPEFLIYFQGTGAADDSGLPNDRFFAVRPEGSVSTLKIQRTERGDSAVYLCASSDRRGDSTDTQYFGPGTRLTVL.

The genes are TRBV6-5 and TRBJ2-1, with 12 positions matching TRBD2. V lost 6 bases and J lost 8; bases outside the gene matches: 5. The CDR3 contains 14 residues. Germline CDR1 MNHEY, CDR2 SVGAGI. DNA of the CDR3: TGTGCCAGCAGGCCTAGCGGGAGGGGGGATGAGCAGTTCTTC. Translating it yields CASRPSGRGDEQFF.

The V gene is TRBV7-9, the J gene TRBJ2-3; the D gene is possibly TRBD1 (6 bases). Germline V gives CDR1 SEHNR, CDR2 FQNEAQ (reference sequence). There are 15 residues in the CDR3. Deletions cut 0 bases from V and 4 bases from J, with 11 bases between. The CDR3 DNA reads as TGTGCCAGCAGCTTAGCGACCCCAGGGGCAGATACGCAGTATTTT. Amino acid sequence: CASSLATPGADTQYF.

This chain links TRBV18 with TRBJ2-3; 15 bases fit TRBD2. V shed 3 bases, J shed 2 bases, and the junction held 9 bases outside the gene matches. The CDR3 length is 19 residues. Per the germline V gene, CDR1 is KGHSH and CDR2 is LQKENI. The CDR3 sequence: CASSPPRTSGGVNTDTQYF. The CDR3 DNA reads TGTGCCAGCTCACCCCCGAGGACTAGCGGGGGGGTAAACACAGATACGCAGTATTTT.

This chain links TRBV27 with TRBJ1-2; D possibly corresponds to TRBD1 (6 bases). V lost 6 bases and J lost 4, with 18 bases in between. This CDR3 is 15 amino acids long. CDR1 and CDR2 from the germline V gene are MNHEY and SMNVEV (reference sequence). The CDR3 sequence: CASRTTSGQLYGYTF. The DNA for the CDR3 is TGTGCCAGCAGGACGACAAGTGGACAGCTCTATGGCTACACCTTC.

V and J are TRBV11-3 and TRBJ2-1; tentatively, D is TRBD2 (5 bases). The CDR3 extends over 14 amino acids. CDR1 SGHNT and CDR2 YENEEA come from the germline V gene. The germline V and J ends were trimmed by 1 base and 5 bases, with 9 bases remaining between them. CDR3 sequence: CASSLVGANNEQFF. The CDR3 nucleotides read TGTGCCAGCAGCTTAGTGGGAGCAAACAATGAGCAGTTCTTC.

The V gene is TRBV15, the J gene TRBJ1-1, with 7 bases that match TRBD1. V trimming: 3 bases; J trimming: 4 bases; junction bases outside the gene matches: 5. The CDR3 is 14 amino acids. Per germline, CDR1 LNHNV and CDR2 YYDKDF (reference sequence). As DNA, the CDR3 is TGTGCCACCAGCAGTCGACAGGGTGGCACTGAAGCTTTCTTT. The encoded protein is CATSSRQGGTEAFF. The whole variable domain, remainder taken from reference TRBV15 and TRBJ1-1, is DAMVIQNPRYQVTQFGKPVTLSCSQTLNHNVMYWYQQKSSQAPKLLFHYYDKDFNNEADTPDNFQSRRPNTSFCFLDIRSPGLGDTAMYLCATSSRQGGTEAFFGQGTRLTVV.

The V and J genes are TRBV6-5 and TRBJ2-5; 10 positions match TRBD1. CDR3 size: 16 residues. CDR1 is MNHEY, CDR2 SVGAGI, per germline. J was trimmed by 5 bases and V by 0 bases; bases with no gene match: 6. In DNA form, the CDR3 reads TGTGCCAGCAGTTACTCCGGGACAGGGGTTGGTGAGACCCAGTACTTC. The encoded protein is CASSYSGTGVGETQYF.

The chain joins TRBV7-8 to TRBJ2-5; 7 positions agree with TRBD2. The CDR3 length is 15 residues. Trimming removed 11 bases from V and 2 bases from J; junction bases left unmatched: 14. The germline CDR1 and CDR2 sequences are SGHVS and FQNEAQ. CDR3 residues: CAARKGVGGQETQYF. The CDR3 nucleotides are TGTGCCGCCAGAAAGGGAGTCGGGGGGCAAGAGACCCAGTACTTC.

This chain joins TRBV7-3 and TRBJ2-3; D is undetermined. CDR1 and CDR2 (germline): SGHTA, FQGTGA. This CDR3 is 13 amino acids long. Trimming removed 5 bases at V and 0 bases at J, with 6 bases between. CDR3 sequence (DNA): TGTGCCAGCAGCCGAGCTAGCACAGATACGCAGTATTTT. Protein sequence: CASSRASTDTQYF.

V and J are TRBV7-9 and TRBJ2-1, with 8 bases aligning to TRBD1. CDR3 length equals 13 residues. Germline CDR1 SEHNR, CDR2 FQNEAQ (reference sequence). Trimming removed 8 bases from V and 7 bases from J; junction bases left unmatched: 7. CDR3 loop: CASWTGSKNEQFF. Here the CDR3 DNA reads TGTGCCAGCTGGACAGGGAGTAAAAATGAGCAGTTCTTC.

The chain combines TRBV9 with TRBJ1-2; no clear D. The CDR3 is made up of 13 amino acids. Germline loops: CDR1 SGDLS, CDR2 YYNGEE. V was shortened by 2 bases and J by 8 bases, with 13 bases between the two germline ends. The CDR3, as DNA: TGTGCCAGCAGCGTCGATCAGGATCTCGGCTACACCTTC. Amino acids: CASSVDQDLGYTF. Full variable domain (outside the CDR3, taken from reference TRBV9 and TRBJ1-2): DSGVTQTPKHLITATGQRVTLRCSPRSGDLSVYWYQQSLDQGLQFLIQYYNGEERAKGNILERFSAQQFPDLHSELNLSSLELGDSALYFCASSVDQDLGYTFGSGTRLTVV.

The sample holds a few counts of this clone. The V gene is TRBV6-5, the J gene TRBJ2-7; D is possibly TRBD2 (5 bases). Germline assignment: CDR1 MNHEY and CDR2 SVGAGI. CDR3 length: 15 amino acids. The V end was cut by 0 bases, the J end by 2 bases, with 11 bases between. CDR3 sequence reads: CASSYSTEGPYEQYF. The DNA of the CDR3 is TGTGCCAGCAGTTACTCGACTGAGGGCCCCTACGAGCAGTACTTC.

This clone was observed a few times. The genes are TRBV10-2 and TRBJ2-7; D may be TRBD2 (7 bases). The CDR3 is 17 amino acids. Trimming pared 0 bases from V and 0 bases from J, leaving 15 bases between. CDR1 is WSHSY and CDR2 is SAAADI in the germline V gene. CDR3 sequence (DNA): TGCGCCAGCAGTGAGTCTGGGAGGGGGGCGAGCTCCTACGAGCAGTACTTC. Residues: CASSESGRGASSYEQYF.

The chain combines TRBV5-1 with TRBJ1-2; unclear D gene. Germline V gene lookup returns CDR1 SGHRS and CDR2 YFSETQ. Between the trimmed V and J ends, which lost 4 bases and 8 bases, there was a span of 21 bases. The CDR3 is 15 residues long. CDR3 in amino acids: CASSNPAEGVKGYTF. The CDR3 region has the DNA TGCGCCAGCAGCAATCCCGCCGAGGGAGTTAAAGGCTACACCTTC.

The J gene is TRBJ2-1, the V gene TRBV28; possibly TRBD1 for D (8 bases). The germline V gene has CDR1 MDHEN and CDR2 SYDVKM. This CDR3 comprises 14 residues. Trimming left V 7 bases short and J 4 bases short, with 14 bases between. For the CDR3, the DNA is TGTGCCAGCACAAGCGGGACAGGATACAATGAGCAGTTCTTC. Its protein is CASTSGTGYNEQFF.

DNA of the CDR3: TGTGCCAGCAGTTTCTCGGGGGGGCAGGGAAGGACCGGGGAGCTGTTTTTT. It specifies CASSFSGGQGRTGELFF. The V and J genes are TRBV27 and TRBJ2-2; 8 bases are shared with TRBD2. V shed 3 bases, J shed 5 bases, and the junction held 11 bases outside the gene matches. This CDR3 is built from 17 residues. Germline-derived CDR1 and CDR2 are MNHEY and SMNVEV (reference sequence).

J is TRBJ1-1 and V is TRBV12-5, with D perhaps TRBD1 (5 bases). Between the trimmed V and J ends, which lost 4 bases and 8 bases, there was a span of 23 bases. Germline lookup yields CDR1 LGHNT and CDR2 FRNRAP. The CDR3 loop spans 16 amino acids. This chain's CDR3 is CASGSIVGRRGEEAFF. Here the CDR3 DNA reads TGTGCTAGTGGTTCGATTGTGGGGAGGAGGGGAGAAGAAGCTTTCTTT.

This clone was recorded only once. The V gene is TRBV6-1, the J gene TRBJ1-6; 8 nucleotides agree with TRBD1. The CDR3 consists of 19 residues. CDR1 and CDR2 (germline): MNHNS, SASEGT. After removal of 0 bases from V and 0 bases from J, the junction contained 7 bases not matched to a gene. The chain's CDR3 is CASSEAPGGGSSYNSPLHF. CDR3 coding DNA: TGTGCCAGCAGTGAAGCGCCAGGGGGCGGGAGCTCCTATAATTCACCCCTCCACTTT.

V is TRBV7-6 and J is TRBJ2-7; 10 bases are shared with TRBD2. The CDR3 covers 16 residues. Germline CDR1 reads SGHVS; CDR2 reads FNYEAQ. V gave up 2 bases and J gave up 5 bases; unmatched junction bases: 9. CDR3 nucleotides: TGTGCCAGCAGCTTAAAACCACCGGGACTAGCGCACGAGCAGTACTTC. The encoded protein is CASSLKPPGLAHEQYF.

The chain joins TRBV28 to TRBJ2-6; D is possibly TRBD2 (5 bases). The CDR3 contains 15 residues. The V and J ends lost 10 bases and 4 bases respectively, with 17 bases between them. Germline CDR1 and CDR2: MDHEN and SYDVKM. The CDR3 is CATLPPGSGANVLTF. CDR3 DNA sequence: TGTGCCACCCTTCCCCCGGGGAGCGGGGCCAACGTCCTGACTTTC.

CDR3 residues: CASSYQGASNQPQHF. CDR3 nucleotides: TGTGCCAGCAGTTACCAGGGGGCCAGCAATCAGCCCCAGCATTTT. This chain links TRBV28 with TRBJ1-5; TRBD1 matches at 8 bases. The CDR3 sequence is 15 residues long. After removal of 4 bases from V and 1 base from J, the junction contained 3 bases not matched to a gene. Germline CDR1 and CDR2: MDHEN and SYDVKM.

The J gene is TRBJ1-5, the V gene TRBV6-1; D is possibly TRBD1 (6 bases). Germline-derived CDR1 and CDR2 are MNHNS and SASEGT. The CDR3 runs 18 residues. V was shortened by 0 bases and J by 4 bases, with 19 bases between the two germline ends. The CDR3 here is CASSEAGFGGRRNQPQHF. The CDR3 region has the DNA TGTGCCAGCAGTGAAGCGGGGTTTGGGGGCAGGCGGAATCAGCCCCAGCATTTT.

This clone is medium-sized in the sample. The chain links TRBV19 to TRBJ1-2; tentatively, D is TRBD1 (5 bases). With 3 bases removed from V and 0 bases from J, the gap between germline ends came to 11 bases. The CDR3 runs 15 residues. CDR1 is LNHDA, CDR2 SQIVND, per germline (reference sequence). The CDR3 coding sequence is TGTGCCAGTAGTATGATCCAGACAGCTAACTATGGCTACACCTTC. Translation: CASSMIQTANYGYTF.